This T cell receptor beta chain appears in the sequencing data of a study of CD8 T cells in ankylosing spondylitis. Quantitative 5'-RACE with molecular barcodes generated TCR beta libraries. TCRdb re-called the 5' RACE reads through MiXCR, storing one row per CDR3 protein. The sample lists roughly 230,000 distinct CDR3 sequences; about 11% were seen once. Study conclusions and caveats: A motif of under ten highly homologous TCR beta variants was seen as apparently characteristic of ankylosing spondylitis blood.

This clonotype was picked up many times. The antigen remains unidentified. The length of the CDR3 is 18 residues. Trimming took 0 bases from V and 3 from J; bases not matched to a gene: 13. CDR1 is LGHDT, CDR2 YNNKEL, per germline (reference sequence). The TCR sequence derives from a male donor with ankylosing spondylitis or in good health (not recorded which). The sample taken for sequencing was blood, either unsorted or a sorted T cell fraction (not recorded which). The V and J genes are TRBV3-1 and TRBJ1-2; 7 nucleotides line up with TRBD1. The CDR3 DNA reads as TGTGCCAGCAGCCAAGAGCACCAGGGGGAAGATAAGGACTATGGCTACACCTTC. Protein: CASSQEHQGEDKDYGYTF.